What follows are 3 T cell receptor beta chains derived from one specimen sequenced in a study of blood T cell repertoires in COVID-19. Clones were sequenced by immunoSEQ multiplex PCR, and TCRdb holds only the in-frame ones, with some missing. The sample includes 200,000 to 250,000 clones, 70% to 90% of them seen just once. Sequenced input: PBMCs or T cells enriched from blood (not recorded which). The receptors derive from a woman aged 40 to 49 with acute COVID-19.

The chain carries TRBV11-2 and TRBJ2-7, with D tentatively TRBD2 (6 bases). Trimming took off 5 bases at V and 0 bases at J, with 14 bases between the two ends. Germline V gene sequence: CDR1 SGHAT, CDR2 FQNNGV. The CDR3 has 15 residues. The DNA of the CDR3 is TGTGCCAGCAGCGGGAGGACCTTAAGCTCCTACGAGCAGTACTTC. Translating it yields CASSGRTLSSYEQYF.

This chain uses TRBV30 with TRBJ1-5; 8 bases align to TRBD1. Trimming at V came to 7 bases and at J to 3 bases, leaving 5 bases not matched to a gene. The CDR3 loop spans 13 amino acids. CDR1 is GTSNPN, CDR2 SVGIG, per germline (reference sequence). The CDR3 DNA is TGTGCCTCTAGACAGGGGCCCAATCAGCCCCAGCATTTT. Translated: CASRQGPNQPQHF.

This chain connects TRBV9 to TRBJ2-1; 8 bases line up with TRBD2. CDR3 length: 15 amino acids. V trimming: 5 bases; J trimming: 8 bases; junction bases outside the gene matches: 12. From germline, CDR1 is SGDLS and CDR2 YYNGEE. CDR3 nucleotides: TGTGCCAGCAGTGCGGGGGGTCGGGCCCTCGATGAGCAGTTCTTC. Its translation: CASSAGGRALDEQFF.